These T cell receptor beta chains were read from a single sample in a study of identical twins. Each CDR3 protein is one row after TCRdb ran MiXCR on the 5' RACE reads. The sample carries 250,000 to 300,000 distinct CDR3 sequences, over 8.5% recorded once. The data were also submitted as part of a second study, on yellow fever vaccine responses in identical twins.

The sample consisted of CD8+ T cells sorted from blood. The receptors originated from a woman aged 18-29 years in good health. The CDR3 runs from the conserved cysteine through the conserved F or W. D genes are given only for firm matches. Expanded clones are given a class, and other clones once, few, many or no size at all.

CDR3nt	CDR3aa	abundance	v_gene	d_gene	j_gene
TGTGCCAGCAGCCCCGGGACTCCCAACGAGCAGTTCTTC	CASSPGTPNEQFF	few	TRBV6-4	-	TRBJ2-1
TGTGCCAGCAGTCCCAGGACAGGGGGCCAAGAGACCCAGTACTTC	CASSPRTGGQETQYF	few	TRBV28	TRBD1	TRBJ2-5
TGTGCCAGCAGCTTAGGTGGGAACACTGAAGTTTTCTTT	CASSLGGNTEVFF	-	TRBV11-3	-	TRBJ1-1
TGTGCCAGCAGTTTTCACCTCCCGGGGGGGTTCTACAATGAGCAGTTCTTC	CASSFHLPGGFYNEQFF	many	TRBV12-3/TRBV12-4	TRBD2	TRBJ2-1
TGTGCCAGCAGTCGACTTACAATTACAGATACGCAGTATTTT	CASSRLTITDTQYF	few	TRBV28	-	TRBJ2-3
TGCGCCAGCAGCCAAGAATACGGGGGTGAGCAGTACTTC	CASSQEYGGEQYF	many	TRBV4-1	-	TRBJ2-7
TGTGCCAGCAGTTTTTTGACAGGGGGCTTCACAGATACGCAGTATTTT	CASSFLTGGFTDTQYF	many	TRBV27	TRBD1	TRBJ2-3
TGTGCCAGCAGTGATTGGGACAGGAGGAATGAGCAGTTCTTC	CASSDWDRRNEQFF	-	TRBV25-1	TRBD1	TRBJ2-1
TGTGCCAGCAGTGAGGGCAGGGGGTATCAGCCCCAGCATTTT	CASSEGRGYQPQHF	-	TRBV2	TRBD1	TRBJ1-5
TGCAGTGCTAGGGTGGACAGGGCTTCCTACGAGCAGTACTTC	CSARVDRASYEQYF	-	TRBV20-1	TRBD1	TRBJ2-7
TGTGCCAGCAGAAAGGGGACAGGGAACACCGGGGAGCTGTTTTTT	CASRKGTGNTGELFF	-	TRBV28	TRBD1	TRBJ2-2
TGCGCCAGCAGCCAAACCGCTAAAGAGACAGGGATTATTAGCACAGATACGCAGTATTTT	CASSQTAKETGIISTDTQYF	-	TRBV4-1	TRBD1	TRBJ2-3
TGTGCCAGCAGCTCCTCCCTGGTCGGGGACACAGATACGCAGTATTTT	CASSSSLVGDTDTQYF	few	TRBV7-9	-	TRBJ2-3
TGTGCCAGCAGTACCCCGGGACTAGCTGCCGGGGAGCTGTTTTTT	CASSTPGLAAGELFF	-	TRBV6-2/TRBV6-3	TRBD2	TRBJ2-2
TGTGCCAGCAGTTCCCGGCCACAGGGGGCTCGCGAGCAGTACTTC	CASSSRPQGAREQYF	few	TRBV27	TRBD1	TRBJ2-7
TGTGCCAGCAGTGAACGGACAGGGATCTACAATGAGCAGTTCTTC	CASSERTGIYNEQFF	few	TRBV2	TRBD1	TRBJ2-1
TGTGCCAGCAGTTTTAAGGGTGGATCCTACGAGCAGTACTTC	CASSFKGGSYEQYF	-	TRBV12-3/TRBV12-4	-	TRBJ2-7
TGTGCCAGCAGCCCGAGACAGGGAGCGAACACCGGGGAGCTGTTTTTT	CASSPRQGANTGELFF	many	TRBV7-9	TRBD1	TRBJ2-2
TGTGCCAGTAGTACTGGACTAGCCTACGAGCAGTACTTC	CASSTGLAYEQYF	-	TRBV19	TRBD2	TRBJ2-7
TGTGCCAGCAGTTTACTCCTAGACCGCACAGATACGCAGTATTTT	CASSLLLDRTDTQYF	few	TRBV28	-	TRBJ2-3
TGCAGCGTGTTACTAGCGGGAGGGGACCAGTACTTC	CSVLLAGGDQYF	few	TRBV29-1	TRBD2	TRBJ2-5
TGTGCCAGCAGCCCCGGGCTATTCTACGAGCAGTACTTC	CASSPGLFYEQYF	-	TRBV5-5	-	TRBJ2-7
TGTGCCACCCGGGCCCCCGGATCTAGCACAGATACGCAGTATTTT	CATRAPGSSTDTQYF	-	TRBV15	-	TRBJ2-3
TGTGCCATCACCAAAGGACAGGGCTCCTACAATGAGCAGTTCTTC	CAITKGQGSYNEQFF	few	TRBV10-3	TRBD1	TRBJ2-1
TGTGCCAGTAGGGATTTTTACAATGAGCAGTTCTTC	CASRDFYNEQFF	few	TRBV19	-	TRBJ2-1
TGTGCCAGCAGTTCCTGGGAGGCCAACTACAATGAGCAGTTCTTC	CASSSWEANYNEQFF	few	TRBV6-2/TRBV6-3	-	TRBJ2-1
TGTGCCTGGAGTGGGGACGTACAAGAGACCCAGTACTTC	CAWSGDVQETQYF	once	TRBV30	-	TRBJ2-5
TGTGCCAGCAGGACAGGGAACTATGGCTACACCTTC	CASRTGNYGYTF	few	TRBV7-2	TRBD1	TRBJ1-2
TGTGCCAGCAGCTTGCAGCGGGGGGGCCTTTTGAATGAGCAGTTCTTC	CASSLQRGGLLNEQFF	many	TRBV9	TRBD2	TRBJ2-1
TGCAGTGCTAGAGATCCGGGCAGAACGAACACCGGGGAGCTGTTTTTT	CSARDPGRTNTGELFF	-	TRBV20-1	-	TRBJ2-2
TGCGCCAGCAGCTTGGTTTCCGTCATGAACACTGAAGCTTTCTTT	CASSLVSVMNTEAFF	many	TRBV5-1	-	TRBJ1-1
TGCGCCAGCAGCCAAGATCTACCCGTCCCTACTTTTGAGCAGTTCTTC	CASSQDLPVPTFEQFF	-	TRBV4-3	-	TRBJ2-1
TGCAGCGTTGAGGAGGAAACCTACGAGCAGTACTTC	CSVEEETYEQYF	many	TRBV29-1	-	TRBJ2-7
TGCAGCGTTGTCGAGCAGCCCAATGAGCAGTTCTTC	CSVVEQPNEQFF	many	TRBV29-1	-	TRBJ2-1
TGTGCCAGCCGCGGGGGGAGCTCCTACGAGCAGTACTTC	CASRGGSSYEQYF	many	TRBV27	TRBD2	TRBJ2-7
TGTGCCAGCAGCGTAGCGGCCAGCGGGGGGATTGGAGAGACCCAGTACTTC	CASSVAASGGIGETQYF	-	TRBV9	TRBD2	TRBJ2-5
TGTGCCAGCAGCGTAGCAGGGTCAACTAATGAAAAACTGTTTTTT	CASSVAGSTNEKLFF	few	TRBV9	-	TRBJ1-4
TGTGCCCGCAGACAAACCGCGCTAGCGGGGGGCCTCTCAGATACGCAGTATTTT	CARRQTALAGGLSDTQYF	-	TRBV3-1	TRBD2	TRBJ2-3
TGTGCCAGCAGCCAACCTAGGGCCGACCCCACCGGGGAGCTGTTTTTT	CASSQPRADPTGELFF	few	TRBV3-1	-	TRBJ2-2
TGCAGTGCTCAGGTACCGGGAGCCCCTCCCTGGGATACGCAGTATTTT	CSAQVPGAPPWDTQYF	-	TRBV20-1	-	TRBJ2-3
TGTGCCAGCAGCTTAGGCAGAGAGAACACTGAAGCTTTCTTT	CASSLGRENTEAFF	-	TRBV7-3	-	TRBJ1-1
TGTGCCAGCAGCTTTACTAGTCTTAGCACAGATACGCAGTATTTT	CASSFTSLSTDTQYF	-	TRBV14	-	TRBJ2-3
TGTGCCTGGATGGTCCATACGCAGTATTTT	CAWMVHTQYF	few	TRBV30	-	TRBJ2-3
TGTGCCAGCAGCACCCGACTAGCGGGAGAAGGAGAGCAGTACTTC	CASSTRLAGEGEQYF	few	TRBV7-9	TRBD2	TRBJ2-7
TGTGCCAGCAGTACCGGGACCCATGAGCAGTTCTTC	CASSTGTHEQFF	few	TRBV27	-	TRBJ2-1